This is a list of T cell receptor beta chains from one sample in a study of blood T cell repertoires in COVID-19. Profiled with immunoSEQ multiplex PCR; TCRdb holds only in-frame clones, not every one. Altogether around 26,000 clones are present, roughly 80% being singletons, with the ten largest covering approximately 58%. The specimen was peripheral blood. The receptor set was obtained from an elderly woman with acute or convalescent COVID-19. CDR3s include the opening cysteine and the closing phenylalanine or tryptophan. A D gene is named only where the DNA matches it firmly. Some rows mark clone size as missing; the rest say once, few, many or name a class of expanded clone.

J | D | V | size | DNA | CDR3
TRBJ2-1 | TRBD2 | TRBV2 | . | TGTGCCAGCAGTGAACCGGGACTAGGACGCTCCAATGAGCAGTTCTTC | CASSEPGLGRSNEQFF
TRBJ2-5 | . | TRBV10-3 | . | TGTGCCATCAGTGAGAGCGAGACCCAGTACTTC | CAISESETQYF
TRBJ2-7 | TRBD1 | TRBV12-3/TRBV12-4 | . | TGTGCCAGCAGTTTGGGACAGGGGGGGGAGCAGTACTTC | CASSLGQGGEQYF
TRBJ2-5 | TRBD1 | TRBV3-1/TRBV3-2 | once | TGTGCCAGCAGCCCGCGGGACAGGGGGAGACAAGAGACCCAGTACTTC | CASSPRDRGRQETQYF
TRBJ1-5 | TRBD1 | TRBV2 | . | TGTGCCAGCAGTCTTAGACAGGGGAGCAATCAGCCCCAGCATTTT | CASSLRQGSNQPQHF
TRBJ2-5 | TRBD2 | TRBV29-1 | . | TGCAGCGTTGAAGGTACTAGCGGGTCGCAAGAGACCCAGTACTTC | CSVEGTSGSQETQYF
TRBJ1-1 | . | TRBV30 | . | TGTGCCTGGAGCCCCGGGGGTAACACTGAAGCTTTCTTT | CAWSPGGNTEAFF
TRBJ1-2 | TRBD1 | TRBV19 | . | TGTGCCAGTCGCCAGGGGGGCGGCTATGGCTACACCTTC | CASRQGGGYGYTF
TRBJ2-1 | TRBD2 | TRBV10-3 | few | TGTGCCATCAGTGACCTAGCTAGCGGGGTAACGAACAATGAGCAGTTCTTC | CAISDLASGVTNNEQFF
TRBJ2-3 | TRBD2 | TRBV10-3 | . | TGTGCCATCAGTGGACTAACCGGGACTACAGGTACAGATACGCAGTATTTT | CAISGLTGTTGTDTQYF
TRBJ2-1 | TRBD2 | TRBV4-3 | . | TGCGCCAGCAGCGCCCGGGCAGCGGGAGCCTACAATGAGCAGTTCTTC | CASSARAAGAYNEQFF
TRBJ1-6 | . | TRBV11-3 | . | TGTGCCAGCAGCTTAAAACCCGTTAATAGGGGCTTAGGAAATTCACCCCTCCACTTT | CASSLKPVNRGLGNSPLHF
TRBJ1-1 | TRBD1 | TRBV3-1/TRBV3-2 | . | TGTGCCAGCAGCCTCCGGACAGGGGTGATGAACACTGAAGCTTTCTTT | CASSLRTGVMNTEAFF
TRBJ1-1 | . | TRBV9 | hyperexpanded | TGTGCCAGCAGCGTAGATCAGATGACTGAAGCTTTCTTT | CASSVDQMTEAFF
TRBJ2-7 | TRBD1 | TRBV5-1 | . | TGCGCCAGCAGCTTGGGACAGGGGCCATCCTACGAGCAGTACTTC | CASSLGQGPSYEQYF
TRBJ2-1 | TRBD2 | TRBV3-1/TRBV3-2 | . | TGTGCCAGCAGCCAAGTAGCGGGGGAGCACAATGAGCAGTTCTTC | CASSQVAGEHNEQFF
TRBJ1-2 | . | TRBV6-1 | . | TGTGCCAGCAGTGAACCGGGACTAGCTAACTATGGCTACACCTTC | CASSEPGLANYGYTF
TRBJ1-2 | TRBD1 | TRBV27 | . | TGTGCCAGCAGTCGGACAGGGGGAAGCTATGGCTACACCTTC | CASSRTGGSYGYTF
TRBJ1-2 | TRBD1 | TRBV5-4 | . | TGTGCCAGCAGCCGCGAGACTGTGGGACAGGGGGCTTCTAACTATGGCTACACCTTC | CASSRETVGQGASNYGYTF
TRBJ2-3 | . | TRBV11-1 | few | TGTGCCAGCAGCCCAACAGGGTTTTTCGCAGATACGCAGTATTTT | CASSPTGFFADTQYF
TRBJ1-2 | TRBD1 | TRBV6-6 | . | TGTGCCAGCAGTTCGGGACAGATCTACACTAACTATGGCTACACCTTC | CASSSGQIYTNYGYTF
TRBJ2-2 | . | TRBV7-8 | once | TGTGCCAGCAGCTCGAGGGCGGCAGGGGACACCGGGGAGCTGTTTTTT | CASSSRAAGDTGELFF
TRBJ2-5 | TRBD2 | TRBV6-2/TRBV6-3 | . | TGTGCCAGCAGTTACTCAGCAGCGGGAGAAGAGACCCAGTACTTC | CASSYSAAGEETQYF
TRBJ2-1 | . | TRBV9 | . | TGTGCCAGCAGCGTCGGGACTTACTCCTACAATGAGCAGTTCTTC | CASSVGTYSYNEQFF
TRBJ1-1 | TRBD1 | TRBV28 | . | TGTGCCAGCAGCGGACAGGCGATGAACACTGAAGCTTTCTTT | CASSGQAMNTEAFF
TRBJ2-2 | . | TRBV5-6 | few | TGTGCCAGCAGCACCCAGACAGGCACCGGGGAGCTGTTTTTT | CASSTQTGTGELFF
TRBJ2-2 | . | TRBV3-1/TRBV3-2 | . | TGTGCCAGCAGCCAGACAGGTACCGGGGAGCTGTTTTTT | CASSQTGTGELFF
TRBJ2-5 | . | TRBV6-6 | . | TGTGCCAGCAGTTATATGACAGTGGAAGAGACCCAGTACTTC | CASSYMTVEETQYF
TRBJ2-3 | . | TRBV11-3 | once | TGTGCCAGCAGCCCCCCCGCGCGAGATACGCAGTATTTT | CASSPPARDTQYF
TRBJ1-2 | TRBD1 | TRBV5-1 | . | TGCGCCAGCAGCATCAGGACAGGGGACTATGGCTACACCTTC | CASSIRTGDYGYTF
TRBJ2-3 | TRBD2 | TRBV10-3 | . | TGTGCCATCAGTGAACAGGGACTAGTCGCGAGCACAGATACGCAGTATTTT | CAISEQGLVASTDTQYF
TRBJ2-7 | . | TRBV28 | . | TGTGCCAGCAGTTTACATATTTCCTTACAGGGAGTCTCCTACGAGCAGTACTTC | CASSLHISLQGVSYEQYF
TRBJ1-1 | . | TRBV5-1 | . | TGCGCCAGCAGAAACGGACATAGGGACACTGAAGCTTTCTTT | CASRNGHRDTEAFF
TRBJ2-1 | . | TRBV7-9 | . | TGTGCCAGCAGCTTAAGGGGGTCCTACAATGAGCAGTTCTTC | CASSLRGSYNEQFF
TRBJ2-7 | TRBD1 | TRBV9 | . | TGTGCCAGCAGCGTGGCGGCAGGGGGCAATTTCGAGCAGTACTTC | CASSVAAGGNFEQYF
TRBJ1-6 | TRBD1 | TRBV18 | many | TGTGCCAGCTCACCACGAGAGGCAGGGGGCAATTCACCCCTCCACTTT | CASSPREAGGNSPLHF
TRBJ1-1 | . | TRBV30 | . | TGTGCCTGGAGCCCAAAGGCGGGGGAAGGCACTGAAGCTTTCTTT | CAWSPKAGEGTEAFF
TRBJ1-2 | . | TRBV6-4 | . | TGTGCCAGCAGTGCCTCCGGGACTTCGGGCTACACCTTC | CASSASGTSGYTF
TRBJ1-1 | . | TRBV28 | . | TGTGCCAGCACCCTGGAGACAGTTGGAGAAGCTTTCTTT | CASTLETVGEAFF
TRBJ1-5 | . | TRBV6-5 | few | TGTGCCAGCAGTCTACAGGGAGGCAATCAGCCCCAGCATTTT | CASSLQGGNQPQHF
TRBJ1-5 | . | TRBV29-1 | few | TGCAGCGTTGAAATGTCAGGGGACCAGCCCCAGCATTTT | CSVEMSGDQPQHF
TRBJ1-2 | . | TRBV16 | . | TGTGCCAGCAGCCAATCATCGGCAGGGACTTATGGCTACACCTTC | CASSQSSAGTYGYTF
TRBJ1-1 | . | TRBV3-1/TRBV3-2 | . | TGTGCCAGCAGCCAACAACAGGGAATCGCTGAAGCTTTCTTT | CASSQQQGIAEAFF
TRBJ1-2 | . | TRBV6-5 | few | TGTGCCAGCAGTTACTCGATTTCTGGGGCTGGCTACACCTTC | CASSYSISGAGYTF
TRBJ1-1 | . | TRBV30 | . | TGTGCCTGGACTCAGGGGCCCGGCACTGAAGCTTTCTTT | CAWTQGPGTEAFF
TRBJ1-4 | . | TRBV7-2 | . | TGTGCCAGCAGCCTCGAACCGGGGGAAAAACTGTTTTTT | CASSLEPGEKLFF
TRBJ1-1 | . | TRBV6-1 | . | TGTGCCAGCAGTGAAGTACGGAGGGCTGAAGCTTTCTTT | CASSEVRRAEAFF
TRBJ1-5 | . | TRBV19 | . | TGTGCCAGTAGTATAGGTCGACAGCACAATCAGCCCCAGCATTTT | CASSIGRQHNQPQHF
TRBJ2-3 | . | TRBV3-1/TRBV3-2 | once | TGTGCCAGCAGCCAAGAGCGGCGCACAGATACGCAGTATTTT | CASSQERRTDTQYF
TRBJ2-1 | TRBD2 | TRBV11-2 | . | TGTGCCAGCAGCTTAGCCGGGACTAGCGTTTACAATGAGCAGTTCTTC | CASSLAGTSVYNEQFF
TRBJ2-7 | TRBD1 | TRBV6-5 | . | TGTGCCAGCAGCCGGGACAGGGCCTACGAGCAGTACTTC | CASSRDRAYEQYF
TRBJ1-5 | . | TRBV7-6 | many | TGTGCCAGCAGCCCCGGGACTGCAGGAGGTCAGCCCCAGCATTTT | CASSPGTAGGQPQHF
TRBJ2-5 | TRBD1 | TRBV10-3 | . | TGTGCCATCAGTGAAGGGACAGGGGGCTTCGAGACCCAGTACTTC | CAISEGTGGFETQYF